Given below is one T cell receptor (beta chain) in context. Original data processing: For nucleated cells, counts were estimated from reference gene primer amplification. Sequenced by immunoSEQ multiplex PCR; TCRdb stores in-frame clones only, minus some. The DNA gave D and trimming, while V, J and clone size come from that table. Among some 150,000 clones listed, 86% were seen once. The length of the CDR3 is 15 residues. The V gene end was trimmed by 4 bases and the J gene end by 3 bases; junction bases not matched to a gene: 3. Germline CDR1 is SGHTA and CDR2 is FQGNSA. The data stem from a study of blood T cell repertoires in COVID-19. Study as a whole: The samples span acute and convalescent COVID-19 from the United States, Italy and Spain. T cells, B-cell-depleted T cells, or PBMCs supplied cDNA or gDNA.

The sequencing input was peripheral blood. The TCR comes from a woman aged 55-69 years with acute or convalescent COVID-19. The V gene is TRBV7-2, the J gene TRBJ2-6, with 7 bases aligning to TRBD1. DNA of the CDR3: TGTGCCAGCAGCTCCGACAGGGTTGGGGCCAACGTCCTGACTTTC. Translating it yields CASSSDRVGANVLTF.